This T cell receptor (beta chain) derives from a study of OX40 agonist ivuxolimab in advanced cancers. Study-wide background: An agonistic human IgG2 monoclonal antibody against OX40 (CD134) was given. Regarding the study as a whole: The study observed clonal expansion of CD4+ and CD8+ blood T cells by week 6 at 0.1 to 3.0 mg/kg. Expanded clones were, on average, more numerous among CD8+ T cells than CD4+.

With 7 bases removed from V and 7 bases from J, the gap between germline ends came to 17 bases. The CDR3 runs to 13 residues. The germline V gene has CDR1 SQVTM and CDR2 ANQGSEA. The table came from immunoSEQ multiplex PCR; TCRdb's copy has only in-frame clones and leaves some out. This table holds 60,000 to 80,000 clones, over 80% found once. In the case of this clone: Its target is not known.

This TCR came from an adult with an advanced solid tumor such as melanoma, head and neck, liver or kidney cancer. The gene calls are TRBV29-1 and TRBJ2-1; TRBD1 might be the D (6 bases). The sample here was CD4+ or CD8+ T cells sorted from blood, taken in a trial of the OX40 agonist ivuxolimab. CDR3 loop: CSGNRVMGNEQFF. CDR3 coding DNA: TGCAGCGGTAACAGGGTGATGGGGAATGAGCAGTTCTTC.